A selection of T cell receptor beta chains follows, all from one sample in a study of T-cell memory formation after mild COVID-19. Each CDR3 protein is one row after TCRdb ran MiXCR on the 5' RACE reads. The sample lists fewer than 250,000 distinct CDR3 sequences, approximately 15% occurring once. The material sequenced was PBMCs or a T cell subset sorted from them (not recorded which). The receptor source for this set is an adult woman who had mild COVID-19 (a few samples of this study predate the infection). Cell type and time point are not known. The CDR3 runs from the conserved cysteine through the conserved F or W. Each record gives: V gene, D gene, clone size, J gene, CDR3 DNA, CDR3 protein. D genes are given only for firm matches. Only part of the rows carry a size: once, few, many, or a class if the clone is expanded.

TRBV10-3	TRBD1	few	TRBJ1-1	TGTGCCATCAGTCGAGGACAGGGGGGAGACGGGACGACTGAAGCTTTCTTT	CAISRGQGGDGTTEAFF
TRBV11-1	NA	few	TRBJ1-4	TGTGCCAGCAGCAACGCTCTCGGGTCAGCCCCGAGGATGAATGAAAAACTGTTTTTT	CASSNALGSAPRMNEKLFF
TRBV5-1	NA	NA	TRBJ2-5	TGCGCCAGCAGCTTGGGAGGGGATCTAGAGACCCAGTACTTC	CASSLGGDLETQYF
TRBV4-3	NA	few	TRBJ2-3	TGCGCCAGCAGCAAGGTGCTAAGCGTACCAGATACGCAGTATTTT	CASSKVLSVPDTQYF
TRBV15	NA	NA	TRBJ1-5	TGTGCCACCAGCAGAGATCGGGTCGGGGGCGATCAGCCCCAGCATTTT	CATSRDRVGGDQPQHF
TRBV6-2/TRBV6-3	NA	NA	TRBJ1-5	TGTGCCAGCCGGCCAGGGGCATTGAGCAATCAGCCCCAGCATTTT	CASRPGALSNQPQHF
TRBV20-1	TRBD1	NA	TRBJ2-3	TGCAGTGCTATCGTAACAGGGGGTTCGTGGACGCAGTATTTT	CSAIVTGGSWTQYF
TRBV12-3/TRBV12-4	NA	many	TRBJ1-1	TGTGCCAGCAGCAAGGGCCGAAACACTGAAGCTTTCTTT	CASSKGRNTEAFF
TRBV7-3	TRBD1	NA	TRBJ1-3	TGTGCCAGCAGCCCACGGACAGGGCCTGGAAACACCATATATTTT	CASSPRTGPGNTIYF
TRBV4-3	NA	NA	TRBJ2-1	TGCGCCAGCAGCCAAGATCTGGGTAGAAATGAGCAGTTCTTC	CASSQDLGRNEQFF
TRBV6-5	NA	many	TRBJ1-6	TGTGCCAGCACCAGGGGCCACGGTACGGGTTCACCCCTCCACTTT	CASTRGHGTGSPLHF
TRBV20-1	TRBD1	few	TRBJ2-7	TGCAGTGCTAGGGGGGACAGGGAGGTATACGAGCAGTACTTC	CSARGDREVYEQYF
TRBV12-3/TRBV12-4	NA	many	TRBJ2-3	TGTGCCAGTAGGACAGGAGGGGTACGCACAGATACGCAGTATTTT	CASRTGGVRTDTQYF
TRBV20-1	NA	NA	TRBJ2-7	TGCAGTGCTAGTAAGAGGGTACATGTCGAGCAGTACTTC	CSASKRVHVEQYF
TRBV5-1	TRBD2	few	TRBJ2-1	TGCGCCAGCAGCTACGCGGGACTAGCGGGAGGGAGTCCGTTCTTC	CASSYAGLAGGSPFF
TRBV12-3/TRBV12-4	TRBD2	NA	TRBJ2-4	TGTGCCAGCAGTTTCGGGAGCGGGACAGCCAAAAACATTCAGTACTTC	CASSFGSGTAKNIQYF
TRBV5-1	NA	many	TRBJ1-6	TGCGCCAGCAGTCCTGGACGGACGAATTCACCCCTCCACTTT	CASSPGRTNSPLHF